This T cell receptor beta chain was sequenced in a study of shared clonotypes between healthy human individuals. The study, taken as a whole, reports: Even with large depth, rarefaction showed that sorted-subset sequencing was incomplete.

This clone showed up just once. Antigen specificity is unknown. At the DNA level, this CDR3 is encoded by other sequences in the same sample as well. The table came from immunoSEQ multiplex PCR; TCRdb's copy has only in-frame clones and leaves some out. Among about 2.4 million clones, 90% to 95% were seen once, and the ten largest hold more than 0.12%. The ends were cut back, 6 bases at V and 0 bases at J, with 12 bases in the middle. This CDR3 spans 14 amino acids. Per the germline V gene, CDR1 is KGHSH and CDR2 is LQKENI. This receptor was identified in a man between 18 and 35 years old in good health. Sequencing was carried out using naive CD4+ T cells sorted from blood. Subset defined: CD45RA+ positively selected. The rearrangement links TRBV18 to TRBJ2-7; D is ambiguous. CDR3: CASSPTGSSYEQYF. CDR3 sequence (DNA): TGTGCCAGCTCGCCTACGGGTAGCTCCTACGAGCAGTACTTC.